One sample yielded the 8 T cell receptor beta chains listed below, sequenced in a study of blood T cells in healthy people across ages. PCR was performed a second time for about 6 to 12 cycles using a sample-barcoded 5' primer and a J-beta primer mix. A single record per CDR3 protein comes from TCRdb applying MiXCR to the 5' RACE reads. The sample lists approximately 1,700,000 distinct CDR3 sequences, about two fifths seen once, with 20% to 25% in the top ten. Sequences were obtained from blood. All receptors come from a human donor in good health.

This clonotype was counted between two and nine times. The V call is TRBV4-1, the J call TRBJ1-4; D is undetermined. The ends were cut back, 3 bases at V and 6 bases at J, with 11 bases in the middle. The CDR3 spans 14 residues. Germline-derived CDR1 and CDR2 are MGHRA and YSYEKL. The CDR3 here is CASSQAANDEKLFF. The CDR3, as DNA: TGCGCCAGCAGCCAGGCAGCTAACGATGAAAAACTGTTTTTT.

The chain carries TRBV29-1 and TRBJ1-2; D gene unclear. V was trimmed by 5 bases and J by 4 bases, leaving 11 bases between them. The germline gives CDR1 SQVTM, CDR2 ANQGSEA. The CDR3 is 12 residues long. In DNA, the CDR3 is TGCAGCGTTTCCACAGTCCTCTATGGCTACACCTTC. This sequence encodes CSVSTVLYGYTF.

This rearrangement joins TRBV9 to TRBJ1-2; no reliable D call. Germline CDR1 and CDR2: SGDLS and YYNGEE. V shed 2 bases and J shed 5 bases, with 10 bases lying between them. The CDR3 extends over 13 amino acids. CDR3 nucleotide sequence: TGTGCCAGCAGCGTTGGCACCAAATATGGCTACACCTTC. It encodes CASSVGTKYGYTF.

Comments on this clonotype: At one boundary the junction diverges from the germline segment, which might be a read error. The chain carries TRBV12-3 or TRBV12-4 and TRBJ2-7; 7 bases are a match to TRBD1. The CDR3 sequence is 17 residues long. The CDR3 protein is CAGSSSGDRVIVYEQYF. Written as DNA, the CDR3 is TGTGCCGGCAGCTCCTCCGGTGACAGGGTCATAGTGTACGAGCAGTACTTC.

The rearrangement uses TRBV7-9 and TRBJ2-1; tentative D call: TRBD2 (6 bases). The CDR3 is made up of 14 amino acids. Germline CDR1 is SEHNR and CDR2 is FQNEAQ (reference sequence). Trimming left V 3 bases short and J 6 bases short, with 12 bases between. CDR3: CASSFGGSSNEQFF. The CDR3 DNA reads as TGTGCCAGCAGCTTCGGGGGAAGTAGCAATGAGCAGTTCTTC.

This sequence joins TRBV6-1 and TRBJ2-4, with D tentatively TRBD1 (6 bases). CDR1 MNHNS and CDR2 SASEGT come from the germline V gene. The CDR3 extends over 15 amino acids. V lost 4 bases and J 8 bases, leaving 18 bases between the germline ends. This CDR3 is CASSGTGNRVDIQYF. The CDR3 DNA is TGTGCCAGCAGTGGAACAGGGAACAGGGTGGACATTCAGTACTTC.

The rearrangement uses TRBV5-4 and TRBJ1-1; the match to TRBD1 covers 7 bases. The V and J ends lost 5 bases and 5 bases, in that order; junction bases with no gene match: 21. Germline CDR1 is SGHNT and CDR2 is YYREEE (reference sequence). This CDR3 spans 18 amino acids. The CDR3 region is CASSPTDRDGGWGTEAFF. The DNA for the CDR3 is TGTGCCAGCAGTCCAACCGACAGGGATGGGGGTTGGGGGACTGAAGCTTTCTTT. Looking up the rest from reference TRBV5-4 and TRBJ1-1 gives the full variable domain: ETGVTQSPTHLIKTRGQQVTLRCSSQSGHNTVSWYQQALGQGPQFIFQYYREEENGRGNFPPRFSGLQFPNYSSELNVNALELDDSALYLCASSPTDRDGGWGTEAFFGQGTRLTVV.

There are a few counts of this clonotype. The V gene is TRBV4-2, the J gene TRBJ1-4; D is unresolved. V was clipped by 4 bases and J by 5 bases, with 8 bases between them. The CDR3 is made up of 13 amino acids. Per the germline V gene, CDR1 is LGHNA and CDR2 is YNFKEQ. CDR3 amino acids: CASSLYPNEKLFF. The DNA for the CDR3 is TGTGCCAGCAGCCTGTACCCAAATGAAAAACTGTTTTTT.